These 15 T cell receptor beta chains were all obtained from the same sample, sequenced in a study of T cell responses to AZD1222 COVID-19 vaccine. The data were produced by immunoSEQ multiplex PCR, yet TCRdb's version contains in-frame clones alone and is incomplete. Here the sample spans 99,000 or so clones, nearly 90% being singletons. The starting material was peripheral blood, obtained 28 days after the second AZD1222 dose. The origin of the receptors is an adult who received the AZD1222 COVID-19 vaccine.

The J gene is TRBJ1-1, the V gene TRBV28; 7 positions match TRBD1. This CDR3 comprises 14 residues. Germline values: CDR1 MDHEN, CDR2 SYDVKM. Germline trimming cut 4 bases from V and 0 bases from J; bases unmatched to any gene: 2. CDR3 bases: TGTGCCAGCAGTTCGGGACAGCTGAACACTGAAGCTTTCTTT. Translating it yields CASSSGQLNTEAFF.

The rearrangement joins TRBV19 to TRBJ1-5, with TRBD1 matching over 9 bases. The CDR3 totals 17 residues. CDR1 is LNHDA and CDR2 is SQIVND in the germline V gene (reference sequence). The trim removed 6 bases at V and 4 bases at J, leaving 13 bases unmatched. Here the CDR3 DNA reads TGTGCCAGTAGCGCGTGGGGACAGGGATCCAGAAATCAGCCCCAGCATTTT. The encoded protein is CASSAWGQGSRNQPQHF. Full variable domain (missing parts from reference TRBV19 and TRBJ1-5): DGGITQSPKYLFRKEGQNVTLSCEQNLNHDAMYWYRQDPGQGLRLIYYSQIVNDFQKGDIAEGYSVSREKKESFPLTVTSAQKNPTAFYLCASSAWGQGSRNQPQHFGDGTRLSIL.

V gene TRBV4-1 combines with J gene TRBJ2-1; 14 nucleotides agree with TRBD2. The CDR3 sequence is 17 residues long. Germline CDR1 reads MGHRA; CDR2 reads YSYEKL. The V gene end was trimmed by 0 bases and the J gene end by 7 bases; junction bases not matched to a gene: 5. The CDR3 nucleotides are TGCGCCAGCAGCCAAGATTGGGGACTAGCGGGAGTAAATGAGCAGTTCTTC. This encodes CASSQDWGLAGVNEQFF.

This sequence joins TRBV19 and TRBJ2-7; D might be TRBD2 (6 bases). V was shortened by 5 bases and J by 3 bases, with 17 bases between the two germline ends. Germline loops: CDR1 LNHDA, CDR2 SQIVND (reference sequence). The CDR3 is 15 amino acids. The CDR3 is CASSPGTAINYEQYF. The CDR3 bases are TGTGCCAGTAGTCCCGGGACTGCAATTAACTACGAGCAGTACTTC.

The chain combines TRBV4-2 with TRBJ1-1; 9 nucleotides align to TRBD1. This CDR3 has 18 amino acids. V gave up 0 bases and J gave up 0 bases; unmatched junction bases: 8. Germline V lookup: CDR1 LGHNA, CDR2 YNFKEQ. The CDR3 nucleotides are TGTGCCAGCAGCCAAGATGGGACAGGGAACAGCTTGAACACTGAAGCTTTCTTT. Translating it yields CASSQDGTGNSLNTEAFF.

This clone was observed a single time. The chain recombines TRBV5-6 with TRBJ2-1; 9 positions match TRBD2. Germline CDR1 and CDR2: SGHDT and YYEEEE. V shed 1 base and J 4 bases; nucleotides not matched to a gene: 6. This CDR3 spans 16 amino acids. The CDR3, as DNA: TGTGCCAGCAGCTTGCGGTTGCTAGCGGGGTACAATGAGCAGTTCTTC. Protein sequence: CASSLRLLAGYNEQFF.

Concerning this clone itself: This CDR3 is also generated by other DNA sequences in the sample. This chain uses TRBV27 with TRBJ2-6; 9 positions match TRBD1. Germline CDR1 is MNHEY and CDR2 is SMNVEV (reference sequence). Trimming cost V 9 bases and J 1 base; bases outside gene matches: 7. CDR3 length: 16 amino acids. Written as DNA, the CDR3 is TGTGCCAGTTCGGGACAGGGAAGGTCTGGGGCCAACGTCCTGACTTTC. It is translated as CASSGQGRSGANVLTF. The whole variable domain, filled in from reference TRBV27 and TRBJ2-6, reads EAQVTQNPRYLITVTGKKLTVTCSQNMNHEYMSWYRQDPGLGLRQIYYSMNVEVTDKGDVPEGYKVSRKEKRNFPLILESPSPNQTSLYFCASSGQGRSGANVLTFGAGSRLTVL.

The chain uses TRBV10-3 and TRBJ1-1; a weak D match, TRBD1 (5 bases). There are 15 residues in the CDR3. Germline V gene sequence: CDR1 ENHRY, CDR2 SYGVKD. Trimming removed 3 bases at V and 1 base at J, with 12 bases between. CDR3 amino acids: CAISEYRGRNTEAFF. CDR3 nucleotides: TGTGCCATCAGTGAATATCGGGGACGGAACACTGAAGCTTTCTTT.

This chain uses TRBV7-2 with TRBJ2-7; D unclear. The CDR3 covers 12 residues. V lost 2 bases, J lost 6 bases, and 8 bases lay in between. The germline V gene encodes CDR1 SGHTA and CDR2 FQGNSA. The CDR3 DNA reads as TGTGCCAGCAGCTTATATCCGGGCGAGCAGTACTTC. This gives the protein CASSLYPGEQYF.

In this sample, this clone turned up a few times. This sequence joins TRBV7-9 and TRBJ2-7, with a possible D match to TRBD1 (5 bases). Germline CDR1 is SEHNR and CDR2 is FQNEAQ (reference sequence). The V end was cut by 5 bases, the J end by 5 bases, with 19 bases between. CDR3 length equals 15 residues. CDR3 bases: TGTGCCAGCAGCCCCCCTTTCCGTCTAGGGGACGAGCAGTACTTC. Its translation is CASSPPFRLGDEQYF.

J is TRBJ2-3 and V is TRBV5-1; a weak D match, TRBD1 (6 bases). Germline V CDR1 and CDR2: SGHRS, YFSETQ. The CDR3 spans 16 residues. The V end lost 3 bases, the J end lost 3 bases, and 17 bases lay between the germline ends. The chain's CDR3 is CASSSATGMGTDTQYF. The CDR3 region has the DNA TGCGCCAGCAGCTCTGCGACAGGTATGGGGACAGATACGCAGTATTTT.

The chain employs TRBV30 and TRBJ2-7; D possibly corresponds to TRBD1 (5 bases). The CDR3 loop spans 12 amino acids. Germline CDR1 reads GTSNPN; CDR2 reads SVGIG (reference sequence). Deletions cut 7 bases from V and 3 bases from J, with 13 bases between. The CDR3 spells CALTTQGYEQYF. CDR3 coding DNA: TGTGCCTTGACGACTCAGGGCTACGAGCAGTACTTC.

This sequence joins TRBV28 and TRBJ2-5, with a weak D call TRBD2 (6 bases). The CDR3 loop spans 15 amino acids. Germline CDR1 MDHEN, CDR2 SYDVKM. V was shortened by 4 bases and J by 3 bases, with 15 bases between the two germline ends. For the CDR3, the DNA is TGTGCCAGCAGTTCCGACCGGGACTCAAAAGAGACCCAGTACTTC. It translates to CASSSDRDSKETQYF.

CDR3 sequence (DNA): TGTGCCAGCAGCCAAGGACAGGGTCGAGGCACCGGGGAGCTGTTTTTT. This translates into CASSQGQGRGTGELFF. This sequence joins TRBV3-1 (or the pseudogene TRBV3-2) and TRBJ2-2, with 7 bases lining up with TRBD1. This CDR3 has 16 amino acids. Per germline, CDR1 LGHDT and CDR2 YNNKEL (reference sequence). The trim removed 1 base at V and 4 bases at J, leaving 6 bases unmatched.

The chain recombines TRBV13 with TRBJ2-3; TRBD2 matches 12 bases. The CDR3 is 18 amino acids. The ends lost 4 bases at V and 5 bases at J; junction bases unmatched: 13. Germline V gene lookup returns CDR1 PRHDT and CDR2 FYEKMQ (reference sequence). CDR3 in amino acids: CASSSNGLAGGPVDTQYF. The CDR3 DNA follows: TGTGCCAGCAGCTCAAATGGTCTAGCGGGAGGGCCGGTAGATACGCAGTATTTT. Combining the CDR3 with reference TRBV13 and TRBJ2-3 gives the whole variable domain AAGVIQSPRHLIKEKRETATLKCYPIPRHDTVYWYQQGPGQDPQFLISFYEKMQSDKGSIPDRFSAQQFSDYHSELNMSSLELGDSALYFCASSSNGLAGGPVDTQYFGPGTRLTVL.